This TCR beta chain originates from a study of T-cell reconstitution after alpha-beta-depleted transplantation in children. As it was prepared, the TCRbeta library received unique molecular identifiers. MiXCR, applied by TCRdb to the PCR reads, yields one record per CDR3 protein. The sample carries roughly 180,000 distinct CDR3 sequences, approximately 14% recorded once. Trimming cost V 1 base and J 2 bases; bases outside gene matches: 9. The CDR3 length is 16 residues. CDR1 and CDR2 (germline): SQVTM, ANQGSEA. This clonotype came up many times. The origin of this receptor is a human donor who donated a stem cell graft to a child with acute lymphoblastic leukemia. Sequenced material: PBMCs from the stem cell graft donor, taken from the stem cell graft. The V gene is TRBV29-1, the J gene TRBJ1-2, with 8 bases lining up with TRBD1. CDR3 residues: CSVEGERQGNNYGYTF. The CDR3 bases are TGCAGCGTTGAAGGGGAGAGACAGGGGAACAACTATGGCTACACCTTC. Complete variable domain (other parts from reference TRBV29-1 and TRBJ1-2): SAVISQKPSRDICQRGTSLTIQCQVDSQVTMMFWYRQQPGQSLTLIATANQGSEATYESGFVIDKFPISRPNLTFSTLTVSNMSPEDSSIYLCSVEGERQGNNYGYTFGSGTRLTVV.